The present T cell receptor (beta chain) was sequenced within a study of blood T cell repertoires in COVID-19 (dated by TCRdb to about 2020). Broadly, across the study: Samples covering the acute and convalescent phases of COVID-19 were provided by collaborators in the United States, Italy and Spain. The sample metadata nearly always contained a de-identified subject ID, COVID-19 status, age in years and sex. The repertoires were made available in a free public database intended to serve as a resource for research on the immune response to SARS-CoV-2. The prospective study material was composed of cDNA or gDNA derived from T cells, B-cell-depleted T cells, or PBMCs. Where available, HLA class I and class II types were obtained from metadata supplied by the sample provider rather than from assay-based typing. Subjects who had been exposed to COVID-19, were actively infected with it, or had recovered from it provided the deeply sampled blood TCRbeta repertoires that made up the dataset. Samples came from the ongoing ImmuneRACE study (first 160 participants) plus 1,254 subjects from 6 global collaborators.

The immunoSEQ Assay, a bias-controlled multiplex PCR, was used to amplify TCRbeta CDR3 regions from genomic DNA. The source study handled its data this way. Nucleated cell counts per sample were estimated from amplification of reference gene primers within the assay. To quantify the absolute abundance of each unique TCRbeta CDR3 rearrangement, sequence reads were collapsed and filtered. Productive Simpson clonality was computed per sample as the square root of Simpson's diversity index over productive rearrangements. What TCRdb holds here is the immuneACCESS table cut down to in-frame rearrangements. Part of the clones is not present; checked against another copy, under half of the missing clones reflect an unresolved V gene, and the others are unexplained. The V and J calls and the clone size are those of that table, but D and trimming were determined from the DNA. The table for this sample lists 130,000 to 150,000 clones; about three quarters of them were counted only once. About 1.8% of the sample rests with the top ten.

General study outcomes and caveats: How much clinical and demographic metadata was included differed by source and by participant, and the metadata was provided uncurated.

After removal of 4 bases from V and 5 bases from J, the junction retains 6 bases not matched to a gene. Based on the germline V gene, the CDR1 and CDR2 sequences are MGHRA and YSYEKL. Taken from cysteine to phenylalanine, the CDR3 has 14 residues. Left in the record is the CDR3 DNA by itself, 42 bases read in frame from the first base. Comments on this clone: There is no known antigen for this receptor. Per-base quality was not reported, and no clone a single base away is much larger than it.

Whole blood was collected in K2EDTA tubes by collaborating institutions according to the institutions' own protocols. Collaborator samples were shipped for TCRbeta analysis as frozen whole blood, isolated PBMCs, or DNA extracted from either sample type. This receptor was taken from a woman aged 60 to 75 with acute or convalescent COVID-19. Recombination connected TRBV4-1 to TRBJ2-3, and 7 bases in between align with TRBD1. The sequencing sample was made of peripheral blood. The CDR3 protein: CASSPRDSLDTQYF. DNA sequence: TGCGCCAGCAGCCCCCGGGACAGTTTAGATACGCAGTATTTT.